The next 30 T cell receptor beta chains were all read from a single sample in a study of cytomegalovirus exposure and HLA in healthy donors. In the PCR, 60 Vbeta and 13 Jbeta primers were used. Profiled with immunoSEQ multiplex PCR; TCRdb holds only in-frame clones, not every one. The sample lists about 150,000 clones; roughly 80% were seen once. The sample was PBMCs. The receptors come from a woman aged 40 to 50 in good health and CMV-seropositive.

The chain has TRBV5-4 and TRBJ2-5; 10 bases agree with TRBD2. Germline values: CDR1 SGHNT, CDR2 YYREEE (reference sequence). The CDR3 loop spans 13 amino acids. Unmatched junction bases numbered 2, after V lost 4 bases and J lost 5 bases. DNA of the CDR3: TGTGCCAGCAGCGGGACTAGCGCGGAGACCCAGTACTTC. This translates into CASSGTSAETQYF.

V gene TRBV15 combines with J gene TRBJ2-2; 8 bases line up with TRBD2. CDR3 length: 18 amino acids. The ends lost 0 bases at V and 3 bases at J; junction bases unmatched: 9. CDR1 is LNHNV, CDR2 YYDKDF, per germline (reference sequence). The CDR3 bases are TGTGCCACCAGCAGAGAATTCGGCCTAGCGGGCTACACCGGGGAGCTGTTTTTT. This gives the protein CATSREFGLAGYTGELFF.

The CDR3 sequence is CASSPGSRTSTDTQYF. CDR3 bases: TGTGCCAGCAGCCCCGGGTCCCGGACTAGCACAGATACGCAGTATTTT. This chain joins TRBV5-4 and TRBJ2-3; possible D gene TRBD2, 5 bases. CDR1 and CDR2 (germline): SGHNT, YYREEE (reference sequence). Trimming pared 4 bases from V and 0 bases from J, leaving 15 bases between. The CDR3 is 16 amino acids.

The DNA for the CDR3 is TGTGCCAGCAGCATGGCCGGGACAGGGGTTCGAGATACGCAGTATTTT. Protein sequence: CASSMAGTGVRDTQYF. The rearrangement uses TRBV7-2 and TRBJ2-3, with 10 bases lining up with TRBD1. From germline, CDR1 is SGHTA and CDR2 FQGNSA. Trimming cost V 5 bases and J 5 bases; bases outside gene matches: 10. The CDR3 has 16 amino acids.

This chain joins TRBV2 and TRBJ1-4; D gene ambiguous. V was trimmed by 8 bases and J by 0 bases, leaving 13 bases between them. The CDR3 extends over 15 amino acids. Germline lookup yields CDR1 SNHLY and CDR2 FYNNEI. In DNA form, the CDR3 reads TGTGCCAGCCGGAGTAGACCCTCAACTAATGAAAAACTGTTTTTT. Protein sequence: CASRSRPSTNEKLFF.

The chain recombines TRBV7-7 with TRBJ2-7; TRBD1 aligns across 8 bases. The CDR3 loop spans 13 amino acids. Germline-derived CDR1 and CDR2 are SSHAT and FNYEAQ (reference sequence). With 1 base clipped from V and 12 bases from J, the junction kept 8 bases outside the gene matches. Written as DNA, the CDR3 is TGTGCCAGCAGCTTAGACTTGCAGACAGGGGTGTACTTC. Translating it yields CASSLDLQTGVYF.

There are a few counts of this clone. This chain connects TRBV6-6 to TRBJ2-5, with D possibly being TRBD1 (5 bases). The J call may be incorrect, as the DNA end agrees better with TRBJ2-7. The CDR3 totals 13 residues. Germline CDR1 MNHNY, CDR2 SVGAGI (reference sequence). For the CDR3, the DNA is TGTGCCAGCAGTTATCGGCAGGGCTACGAGCAGTACTTC. This codes for CASSYRQGYEQYF.

J is TRBJ2-5 and V is TRBV11-2; possibly TRBD1 for D (5 bases). Near its end, the DNA agrees better with TRBJ2-7, so the J call may be wrong. The CDR3 extends over 14 amino acids. From germline, CDR1 is SGHAT and CDR2 FQNNGV. The DNA for the CDR3 is TGTGCCAGCAGCTTAGATGGGGCCGCCTACGAGCAGTACTTC. Encoded protein: CASSLDGAAYEQYF.

The rearrangement uses TRBV7-9 and TRBJ2-5, with TRBD1 as a possible D gene (5 bases). The length of the CDR3 is 15 residues. CDR1 is SEHNR and CDR2 is FQNEAQ in the germline V gene (reference sequence). V dropped 5 bases and J dropped 0 bases, with 13 bases sitting between them. The CDR3 is CASSPGMSYQETQYF. The CDR3 nucleotides read TGTGCCAGCAGCCCAGGGATGTCCTACCAAGAGACCCAGTACTTC.

This clone was picked up one time. The chain links TRBV7-2 to TRBJ1-6; D ambiguous. V was pared by 3 bases and J by 10 bases, with 13 bases between. Germline CDR1 reads SGHTA; CDR2 reads FQGNSA. The CDR3 sequence is 14 residues long. In DNA, the CDR3 is TGTGCCAGCAGCTTCGGACTGGATCAGTCACCCCTCCACTTT. This codes for CASSFGLDQSPLHF.

V and J are TRBV9 and TRBJ2-1, with 9 nucleotides matching TRBD2. This CDR3 is built from 16 residues. J gave up 8 bases and V 4 bases, and 13 bases lay outside the gene matches. Germline assignment: CDR1 SGDLS and CDR2 YYNGEE. Here the CDR3 reads CASSPQGGGASHEQFF. CDR3 nucleotides: TGTGCCAGCAGCCCTCAAGGCGGGGGGGCCTCGCATGAGCAGTTCTTC.

The V gene is TRBV19, the J gene TRBJ1-5; possible D gene TRBD1, 6 bases. The CDR3 extends over 14 amino acids. Trimming left V 1 base short and J 6 bases short, with 10 bases between. The germline gives CDR1 LNHDA, CDR2 SQIVND (reference sequence). CDR3 protein: CASSIGRGSQPQHF. CDR3 nucleotide sequence: TGTGCCAGTAGTATAGGAAGGGGGAGTCAGCCCCAGCATTTT.

The chain carries TRBV7-8 and TRBJ2-5, with D tentatively TRBD2 (6 bases). The CDR3 totals 15 residues. Trimming stripped 1 base from V and 5 bases from J, with 14 bases between. The germline gives CDR1 SGHVS, CDR2 FQNEAQ. The CDR3: CASSLDRWGRETQYF. The DNA for the CDR3 is TGTGCCAGCAGCTTAGATAGATGGGGGAGGGAGACCCAGTACTTC. Full variable domain (remainder filled in from reference TRBV7-8 and TRBJ2-5): GAGVSQSPRYKVAKRGQDVALRCDPISGHVSLFWYQQALGQGPEFLTYFQNEAQLDKSGLPSDRFFAERPEGSVSTLKIQRTQQEDSAVYLCASSLDRWGRETQYFGPGTRLLVL.

The chain joins TRBV5-1 to TRBJ1-6; 8 nucleotides line up with TRBD1. This CDR3 has 17 amino acids. J was trimmed by 2 bases and V by 4 bases; bases with no gene match: 8. The germline V gene has CDR1 SGHRS and CDR2 YFSETQ. In DNA, the CDR3 is TGCGCCAGCAGCGTGACAGGGGATCGTCCCTATAATTCACCCCTCCACTTT. Encoded protein: CASSVTGDRPYNSPLHF. The full variable domain, its missing parts supplied by reference TRBV5-1 and TRBJ1-6, is KAGVTQTPRYLIKTRGQQVTLSCSPISGHRSVSWYQQTPGQGLQFLFEYFSETQRNKGNFPGRFSGRQFSNSRSEMNVSTLELGDSALYLCASSVTGDRPYNSPLHFGNGTRLTVT.

The J gene is TRBJ2-3, the V gene TRBV27; 7 bases are shared with TRBD2. The CDR3 is 15 amino acids. The V gene's germline CDR1 is MNHEY and CDR2 SMNVEV (reference sequence). V was pared by 3 bases and J by 4 bases, with 7 bases of the junction left unmatched. CDR3 in amino acids: CASSFQRGYSDTQYF. Written as DNA, the CDR3 is TGTGCCAGCAGTTTCCAGCGGGGTTACTCAGATACGCAGTATTTT.

Only a few counts were recorded for this clone. The chain has TRBV2 and TRBJ2-3; no definite D call. CDR1 and CDR2 from the germline V gene are SNHLY and FYNNEI. The CDR3 runs to 14 residues. Trimming took off 7 bases at V and 2 bases at J, with 13 bases between the two ends. The CDR3 here is CASNPLASTDTQYF. The CDR3 nucleotides read TGTGCCAGCAACCCATTAGCATCCACAGATACGCAGTATTTT.

The chain links TRBV10-3 to TRBJ2-7; a possible D gene is TRBD1 (6 bases). In germline, CDR1 is ENHRY, CDR2 SYGVKD. This CDR3 comprises 13 residues. Trimming took 6 bases from V and 6 from J, leaving 15 bases between them. The CDR3 loop reads CAISTGTPPEQYF. For the CDR3, the DNA is TGTGCCATCAGCACCGGGACACCTCCCGAGCAGTACTTC.

The rearrangement links TRBV7-9 to TRBJ1-2; 8 bases fit TRBD1. CDR1 SEHNR and CDR2 FQNEAQ come from the germline V gene (reference sequence). With V trimmed by 4 bases and J by 8 bases, 9 bases remained unmatched. The CDR3 extends over 14 amino acids. CDR3 coding DNA: TGTGCCAGCAGCTCGAGCGACAGGGGCGGAGGCTACACCTTC. It yields the protein CASSSSDRGGGYTF.

The gene calls are TRBV29-1 and TRBJ1-1, with D unclear. Deletions cut 2 bases from V and 0 bases from J, with 7 bases between. Germline loops: CDR1 SQVTM, CDR2 ANQGSEA. CDR3 size: 13 residues. The CDR3 loop is CSVEKLLNTEAFF. Here the CDR3 DNA reads TGCAGCGTTGAAAAACTCCTGAACACTGAAGCTTTCTTT.

The chain uses TRBV6-5 and TRBJ1-2; tentatively, D is TRBD1 (5 bases). Deletions cut 0 bases from V and 7 bases from J, with 12 bases between. This CDR3 is built from 14 residues. In germline, CDR1 is MNHEY, CDR2 SVGAGI. Here the CDR3 reads CASSYSAVGGGYTF. Written as DNA, the CDR3 is TGTGCCAGCAGTTACTCGGCGGTGGGGGGTGGCTACACCTTC.

This clone has a handful of counts. The chain carries TRBV9 and TRBJ2-1; D is possibly TRBD1 (6 bases). CDR3 length: 15 amino acids. Trimming left V 4 bases short and J 0 bases short, with 11 bases between. Germline loops: CDR1 SGDLS, CDR2 YYNGEE. CDR3 bases: TGTGCCAGCAGCCCTGGGGGCGGCTCCTACAATGAGCAGTTCTTC. As protein: CASSPGGGSYNEQFF. Filled out from reference TRBV9 and TRBJ2-1, the complete variable domain reads DSGVTQTPKHLITATGQRVTLRCSPRSGDLSVYWYQQSLDQGLQFLIQYYNGEERAKGNILERFSAQQFPDLHSELNLSSLELGDSALYFCASSPGGGSYNEQFFGPGTRLTVL.

The V call is TRBV10-3, the J call TRBJ1-2; 9 bases match TRBD1. In germline, CDR1 is ENHRY, CDR2 SYGVKD. The V gene end was trimmed by 6 bases and the J gene end by 9 bases; junction bases not matched to a gene: 11. The CDR3 has 14 residues. The CDR3 DNA reads as TGTGCCATCAGGGATCCCGGACAGGGGTTTAGCTACACCTTC. Translating it yields CAIRDPGQGFSYTF.

The chain combines TRBV28 with TRBJ2-7; 7 bases agree with TRBD2. Germline CDR1 is MDHEN and CDR2 is SYDVKM. Trimming cost V 2 bases and J 0 bases; bases outside gene matches: 7. This CDR3 is 16 amino acids long. The CDR3 DNA reads TGTGCCAGCAGTTTACCCCTCGGGGGGAACTCCTACGAGCAGTACTTC. Amino acid sequence: CASSLPLGGNSYEQYF.

The rearrangement joins TRBV4-3 to TRBJ2-1; D possibly corresponds to TRBD2 (5 bases). V was trimmed by 5 bases and J by 7 bases, leaving 12 bases between them. This CDR3 spans 13 amino acids. Germline CDR1 LGHNA, CDR2 YSLEER. DNA of the CDR3: TGCGCCAGCAGCGCTAGCAAAAGGAATGAGCAGTTCTTC. Its protein product is CASSASKRNEQFF.

This chain links TRBV28 with TRBJ1-6; no reliable D call. From germline, CDR1 is MDHEN and CDR2 SYDVKM. The V gene lost 3 bases and the J gene lost 9 bases, with 3 bases spanning the gap. The CDR3 sequence is 11 residues long. CDR3 sequence: CASSFRSPLHF. The CDR3 DNA is TGTGCCAGCAGTTTTCGTTCACCCCTCCACTTT.

This clone was detected a few times. The CDR3 DNA reads as TGTGCCAGCAATCTTGGAAGAGAGGCCCAGTTCTTC. It codes for CASNLGREAQFF. The chain uses TRBV28 and TRBJ2-1, with D unclear. Germline CDR1 reads MDHEN; CDR2 reads SYDVKM. V gave up 7 bases and J gave up 13 bases, with 17 bases separating them. The length of the CDR3 is 12 residues.

This clone was seen more than once but under ten times. The chain couples TRBV11-2 to TRBJ2-7; D may be TRBD1 (6 bases). The CDR3 consists of 13 residues. CDR1 SGHAT and CDR2 FQNNGV come from the germline V gene. V lost 2 bases to trimming and J lost 6 bases, with 11 bases between them. The CDR3 DNA reads as TGTGCCAGCAGCTTATGGGACAATCGCGAGCAGTACTTC. Translation: CASSLWDNREQYF.

The gene calls are TRBV29-1 and TRBJ2-7, with 7 bases aligning to TRBD1. This CDR3 has 11 residues. Germline V lookup: CDR1 SQVTM, CDR2 ANQGSEA. CDR3 nucleotides: TGCAGTGCACAGGGGACCTACGAGCAGTACTTC. It specifies CSAQGTYEQYF.

This clone was detected only a few times. CDR3 DNA: TGCGCCAGCAGCCAAGATCTGGTCGGAGCCATGAACACTGAAGCTTTCTTT. It is translated as CASSQDLVGAMNTEAFF. The chain carries TRBV4-1 and TRBJ1-1; D unclear. Germline CDR1 is MGHRA and CDR2 is YSYEKL. The CDR3 spans 17 residues. V shed 0 bases and J shed 0 bases, with 14 bases lying between them.

The genes are TRBV4-1 and TRBJ2-3, with 9 bases fitting TRBD2. Per germline, CDR1 MGHRA and CDR2 YSYEKL. The CDR3 consists of 17 residues. The J segment lost 0 bases and the V segment lost 0 bases, leaving 4 bases of the junction unmatched. CDR3 coding DNA: TGCGCCAGCAGCCAAGAGGCACTAGCGGGTAGCACAGATACGCAGTATTTT. Its translation: CASSQEALAGSTDTQYF.